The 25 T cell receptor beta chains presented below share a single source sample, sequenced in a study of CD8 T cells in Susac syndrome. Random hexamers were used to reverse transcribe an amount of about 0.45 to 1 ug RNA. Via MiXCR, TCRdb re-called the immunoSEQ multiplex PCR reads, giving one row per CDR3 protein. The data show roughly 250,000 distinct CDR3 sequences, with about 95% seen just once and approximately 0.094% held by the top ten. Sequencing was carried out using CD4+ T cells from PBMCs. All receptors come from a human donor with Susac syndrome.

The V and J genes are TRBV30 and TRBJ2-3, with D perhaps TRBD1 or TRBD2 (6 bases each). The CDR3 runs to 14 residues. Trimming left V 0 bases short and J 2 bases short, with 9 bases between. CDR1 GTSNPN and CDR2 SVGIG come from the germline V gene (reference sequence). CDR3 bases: TGTGCCTGGAGTGTCGGGGGCCCCACAGATACGCAGTATTTT. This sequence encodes CAWSVGGPTDTQYF.

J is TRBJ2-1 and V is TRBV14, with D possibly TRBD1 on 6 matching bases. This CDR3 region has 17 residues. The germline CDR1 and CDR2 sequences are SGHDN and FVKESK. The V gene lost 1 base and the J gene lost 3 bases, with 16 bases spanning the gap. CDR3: CASSQVRGLRIYNEQFF. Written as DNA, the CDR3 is TGTGCCAGCAGCCAAGTCAGGGGCCTACGAATCTACAATGAGCAGTTCTTC.

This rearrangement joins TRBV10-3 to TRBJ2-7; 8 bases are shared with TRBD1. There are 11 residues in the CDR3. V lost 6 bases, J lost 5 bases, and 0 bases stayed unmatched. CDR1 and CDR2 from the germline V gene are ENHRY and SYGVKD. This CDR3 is CAIRTGDEQYF. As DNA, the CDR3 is TGTGCCATCAGGACAGGGGACGAGCAGTACTTC.

CDR3 coding DNA: TGTGCCACGACAGGGGGGTTTCAAGAGACCCAGTACTTC. Residues: CATTGGFQETQYF. The V gene is TRBV19, the J gene TRBJ2-5; 9 nucleotides match TRBD1. CDR1 is LNHDA and CDR2 is SQIVND in the germline V gene (reference sequence). The CDR3 is 13 amino acids. V shed 10 bases and J 2 bases; nucleotides not matched to a gene: 5.

The chain's CDR3 is CSARAPVTDTQYF. CDR3 coding DNA: TGCAGTGCTAGAGCCCCAGTGACAGATACGCAGTATTTT. V and J are TRBV20-1 and TRBJ2-3; no definite D call. Germline CDR1 reads DFQATT; CDR2 reads SNEGSKA (reference sequence). The CDR3 length is 13 residues. The ends were cut back, 1 base at V and 3 bases at J, with 8 bases in the middle.

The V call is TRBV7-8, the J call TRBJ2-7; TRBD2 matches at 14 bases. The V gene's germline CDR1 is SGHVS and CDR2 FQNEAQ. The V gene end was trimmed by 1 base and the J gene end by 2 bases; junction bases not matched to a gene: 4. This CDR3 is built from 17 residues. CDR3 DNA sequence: TGTGCCAGCAGCTTAGTAACGGGACTAGCGGGAGCCTACGAGCAGTACTTC. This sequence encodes CASSLVTGLAGAYEQYF.

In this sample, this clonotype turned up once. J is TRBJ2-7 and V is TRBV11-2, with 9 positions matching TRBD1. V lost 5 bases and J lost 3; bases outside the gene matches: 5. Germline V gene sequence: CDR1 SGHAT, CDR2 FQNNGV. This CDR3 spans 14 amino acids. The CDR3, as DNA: TGTGCCAGCAGCAAGGACAGGGGAAGCTACGAGCAGTACTTC. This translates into CASSKDRGSYEQYF.

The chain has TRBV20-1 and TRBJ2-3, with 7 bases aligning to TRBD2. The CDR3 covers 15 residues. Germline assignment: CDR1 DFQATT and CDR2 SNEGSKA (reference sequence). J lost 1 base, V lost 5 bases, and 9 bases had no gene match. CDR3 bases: TGCAGTGCTCCGAAGCGGGGAGGGGGCACAGATACGCAGTATTTT. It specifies CSAPKRGGGTDTQYF.

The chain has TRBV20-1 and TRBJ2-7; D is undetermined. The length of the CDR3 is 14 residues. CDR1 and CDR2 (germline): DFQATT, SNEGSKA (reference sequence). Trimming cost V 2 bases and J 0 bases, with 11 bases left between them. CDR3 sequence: CSARRQASSYEQYF. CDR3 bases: TGCAGTGCTAGACGGCAGGCTTCCTCCTACGAGCAGTACTTC.

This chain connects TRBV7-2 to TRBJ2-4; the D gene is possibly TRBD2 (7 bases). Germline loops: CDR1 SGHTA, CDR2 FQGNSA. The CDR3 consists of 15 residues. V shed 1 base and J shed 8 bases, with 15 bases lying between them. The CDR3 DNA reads TGTGCCAGCAGCTTAGTGCGGCGGGGGCCAGACATTCAGTACTTC. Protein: CASSLVRRGPDIQYF.

This CDR3 reads CASRVPKDGYTF. CDR3 bases: TGTGCCAGCCGAGTCCCGAAGGATGGCTACACCTTC. The chain combines TRBV19 with TRBJ1-2; D gene ambiguous. Germline CDR1 LNHDA, CDR2 SQIVND (reference sequence). V was clipped by 9 bases and J by 6 bases, with 14 bases between them. This CDR3 has 12 residues.

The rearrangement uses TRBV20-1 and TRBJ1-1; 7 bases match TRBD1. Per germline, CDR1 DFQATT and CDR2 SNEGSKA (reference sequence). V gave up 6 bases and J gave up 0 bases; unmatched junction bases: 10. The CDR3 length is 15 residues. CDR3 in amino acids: CSASTGQHMNTEAFF. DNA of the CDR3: TGCAGTGCCTCAACGGGACAGCACATGAACACTGAAGCTTTCTTT.

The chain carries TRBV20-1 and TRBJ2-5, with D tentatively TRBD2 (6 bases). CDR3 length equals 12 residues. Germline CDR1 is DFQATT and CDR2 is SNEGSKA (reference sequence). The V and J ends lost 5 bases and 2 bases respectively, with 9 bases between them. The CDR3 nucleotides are TGCAGTGCTGGGGCGGGACAAGAGACCCAGTACTTC. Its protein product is CSAGAGQETQYF.

The CDR3 loop reads CASSQTQINEQFF. CDR3 DNA sequence: TGTGCCAGCAGCCAAACACAGATCAATGAGCAGTTCTTC. This chain connects TRBV14 to TRBJ2-1; D is unclear. The CDR3 is 13 amino acids. V lost 2 bases and J lost 6, with 8 bases in between. Germline V gene sequence: CDR1 SGHDN, CDR2 FVKESK. The entire variable domain, with the rest obtained from reference TRBV14 and TRBJ2-1, is as follows: EAGVTQFPSHSVIEKGQTVTLRCDPISGHDNLYWYRRVMGKEIKFLLHFVKESKQDESGMPNNRFLAERTGGTYSTLKVQPAELEDSGVYFCASSQTQINEQFFGPGTRLTVL.

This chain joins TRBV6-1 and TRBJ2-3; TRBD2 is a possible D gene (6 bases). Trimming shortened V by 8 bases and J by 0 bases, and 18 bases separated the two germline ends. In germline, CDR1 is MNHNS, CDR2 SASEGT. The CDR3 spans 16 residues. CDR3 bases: TGTGCCAGCTGTACGGGCTGGGACTTAAGCACAGATACGCAGTATTTT. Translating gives CASCTGWDLSTDTQYF.

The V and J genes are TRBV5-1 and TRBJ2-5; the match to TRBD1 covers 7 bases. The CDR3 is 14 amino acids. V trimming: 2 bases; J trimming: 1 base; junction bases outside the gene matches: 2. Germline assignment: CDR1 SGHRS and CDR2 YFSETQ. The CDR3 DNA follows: TGCGCCAGCAGCTTTTGGGACAGCCAAGAGACCCAGTACTTC. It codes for CASSFWDSQETQYF.

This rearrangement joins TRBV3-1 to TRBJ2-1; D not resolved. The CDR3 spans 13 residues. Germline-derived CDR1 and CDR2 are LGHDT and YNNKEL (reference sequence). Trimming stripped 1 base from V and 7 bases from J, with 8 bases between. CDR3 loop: CASSQGTVNEQFF. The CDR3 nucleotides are TGTGCCAGCAGCCAAGGGACCGTTAATGAGCAGTTCTTC.

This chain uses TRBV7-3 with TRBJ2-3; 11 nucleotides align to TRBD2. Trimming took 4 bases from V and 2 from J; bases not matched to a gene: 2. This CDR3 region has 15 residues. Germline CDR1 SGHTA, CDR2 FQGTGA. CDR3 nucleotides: TGTGCCAGCAGCTCGGGACTAGCGGCCACAGATACGCAGTATTTT. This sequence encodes CASSSGLAATDTQYF. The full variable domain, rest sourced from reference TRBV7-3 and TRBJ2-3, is GAGVSQTPSNKVTEKGKYVELRCDPISGHTALYWYRQSLGQGPEFLIYFQGTGAADDSGLPNDRFFAVRPEGSVSTLKIQRTERGDSAVYLCASSSGLAATDTQYFGPGTRLTVL.

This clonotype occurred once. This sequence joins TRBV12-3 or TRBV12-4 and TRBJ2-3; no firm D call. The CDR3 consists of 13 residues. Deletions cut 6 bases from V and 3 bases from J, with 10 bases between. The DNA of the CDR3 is TGTGCCAGCAGCCGAGAAGCGACAGATACGCAGTATTTT. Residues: CASSREATDTQYF.

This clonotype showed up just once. CDR3 loop: CAWSNSREQYF. Here the CDR3 DNA reads TGTGCCTGGAGTAACTCCCGCGAGCAGTACTTC. V and J are TRBV30 and TRBJ2-7; D unresolved. The germline V gene encodes CDR1 GTSNPN and CDR2 SVGIG (reference sequence). The CDR3 is made up of 11 amino acids. V was cut by 2 bases and J by 6 bases, with 8 bases left in between.

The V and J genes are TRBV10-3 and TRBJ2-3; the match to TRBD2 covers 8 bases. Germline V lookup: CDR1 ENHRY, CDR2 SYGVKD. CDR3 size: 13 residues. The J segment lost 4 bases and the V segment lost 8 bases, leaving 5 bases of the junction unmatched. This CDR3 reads CAIGTRESDTQYF. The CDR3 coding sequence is TGTGCCATCGGGACTAGAGAATCAGATACGCAGTATTTT.

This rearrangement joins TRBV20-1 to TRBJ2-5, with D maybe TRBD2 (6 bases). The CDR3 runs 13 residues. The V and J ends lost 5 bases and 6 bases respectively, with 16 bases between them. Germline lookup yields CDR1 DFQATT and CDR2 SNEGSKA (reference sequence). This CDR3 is CSAHREWDKTQYF. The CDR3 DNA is TGCAGTGCTCACCGGGAGTGGGATAAGACCCAGTACTTC.

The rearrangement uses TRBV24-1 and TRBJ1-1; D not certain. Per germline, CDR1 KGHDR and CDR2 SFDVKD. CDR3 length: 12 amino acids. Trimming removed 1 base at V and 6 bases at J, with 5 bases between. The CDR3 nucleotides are TGTGCCACCAGTGATTTCGGTTCTGAAGCTTTCTTT. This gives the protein CATSDFGSEAFF.

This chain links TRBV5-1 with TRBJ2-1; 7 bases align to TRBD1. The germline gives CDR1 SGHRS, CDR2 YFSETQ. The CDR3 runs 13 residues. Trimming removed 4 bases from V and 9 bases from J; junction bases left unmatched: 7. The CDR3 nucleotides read TGCGCCAGCAGCCAAAGACAGGGCACTGAGCAGTTCTTC. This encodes CASSQRQGTEQFF.

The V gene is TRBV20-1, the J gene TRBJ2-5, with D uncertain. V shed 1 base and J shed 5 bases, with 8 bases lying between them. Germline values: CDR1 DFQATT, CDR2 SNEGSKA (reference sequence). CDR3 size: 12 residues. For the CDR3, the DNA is TGCAGTGCTAGAGTTCCACCGGAGACCCAGTACTTC. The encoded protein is CSARVPPETQYF.